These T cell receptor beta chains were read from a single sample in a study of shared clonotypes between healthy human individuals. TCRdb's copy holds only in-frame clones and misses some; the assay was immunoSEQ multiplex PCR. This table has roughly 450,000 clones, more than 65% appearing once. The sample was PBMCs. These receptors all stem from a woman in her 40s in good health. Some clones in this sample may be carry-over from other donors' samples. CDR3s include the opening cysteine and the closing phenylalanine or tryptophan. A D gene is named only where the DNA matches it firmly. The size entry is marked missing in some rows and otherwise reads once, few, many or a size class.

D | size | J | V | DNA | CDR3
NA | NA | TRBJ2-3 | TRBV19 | TGTGCCAGTAGTATCGGACGTCCGGATACGCAGTATTTT | CASSIGRPDTQYF
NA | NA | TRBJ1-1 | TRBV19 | TGTGCCAGTAGACAGGGACTAAACACTGAAGCTTTCTTT | CASRQGLNTEAFF
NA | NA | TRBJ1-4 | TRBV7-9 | TGTGCCAGCAGCTTAGGGGGACCTAATGAAAAACTGTTTTTT | CASSLGGPNEKLFF
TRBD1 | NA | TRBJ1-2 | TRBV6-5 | TGTGCCAGCAGTTACTCGTATGGACAGGGCGGCCTGGGCTACACCTTC | CASSYSYGQGGLGYTF
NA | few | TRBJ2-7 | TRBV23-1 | TGCGCCAGCAGTCAAGATGAGGCGGAGCAGTACTTC | CASSQDEAEQYF
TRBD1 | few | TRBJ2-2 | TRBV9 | TGTGCCAGCAGCGTAGCTATAGGGGGACAGGGAGACGGGGAGCTGTTTTTT | CASSVAIGGQGDGELFF
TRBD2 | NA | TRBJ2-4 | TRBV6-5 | TGTGCCAGCAGACCTCCGGGACTAGCGGGAAACATTCAGTACTTC | CASRPPGLAGNIQYF
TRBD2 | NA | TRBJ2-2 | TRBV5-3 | TGTGCCCCACCGCCGGGAGGCGGGGAGCTGTTTTTT | CAPPPGGGELFF
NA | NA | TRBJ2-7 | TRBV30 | TGTGCCTGGAGTGGGACCTACGAGCAGTACTTC | CAWSGTYEQYF
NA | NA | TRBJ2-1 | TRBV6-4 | TGTGCCAGCAGTGACTCTGGGGGGACGGGGAATGAGCAGTTCTTC | CASSDSGGTGNEQFF
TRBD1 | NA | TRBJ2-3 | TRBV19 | TGTGCCAGTAGTCCCTACAGGGGGTCTAGCACAGATACGCAGTATTTT | CASSPYRGSSTDTQYF
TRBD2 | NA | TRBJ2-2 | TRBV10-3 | TGTGCCATCAGTGAGACTAGCGGGAGTGGGGACGGGGAGCTGTTTTTT | CAISETSGSGDGELFF
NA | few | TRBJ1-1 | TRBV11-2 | TGTGCCAGCAAATGGGGGAACACTGAAGCTTTCTTT | CASKWGNTEAFF
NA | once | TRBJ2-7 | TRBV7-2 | TGTGCCAGCAGCTATGGACCGTTTTCCTACGAGCAGTACTTC | CASSYGPFSYEQYF
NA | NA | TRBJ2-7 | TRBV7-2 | TGTGCCAGCAGCCCATCCGGGAGTTATTACGAGCAGTACTTC | CASSPSGSYYEQYF